One sample yielded the 11 T cell receptor beta chains listed below, sequenced in a study of blood T cell repertoires in COVID-19. Repertoires were generated with immunoSEQ multiplex PCR, while TCRdb's copy carries only in-frame clones and drops some. The repertoire holds a few hundred thousand clones, with more than 70% as singletons. Sequenced: peripheral blood. Every receptor here comes from a human donor in a cohort sampled during active COVID-19.

The V and J genes are TRBV11-2 and TRBJ2-5; TRBD2 agrees at 8 bases. Germline loops: CDR1 SGHAT, CDR2 FQNNGV. The CDR3 runs 13 residues. The ends lost 2 bases at V and 10 bases at J; junction bases unmatched: 6. The DNA of the CDR3 is TGTGCCAGCAGCTTAAGCGGGAGCCCAGACCAGTACTTC. Amino acid sequence: CASSLSGSPDQYF.

CDR3 sequence: CASSRGDSSYNEQFF. CDR3 DNA: TGTGCCAGCAGCCGTGGAGACTCCTCCTACAATGAGCAGTTCTTC. The rearrangement links TRBV27 to TRBJ2-1, with unresolved D. The CDR3 runs to 15 residues. Per the germline V gene, CDR1 is MNHEY and CDR2 is SMNVEV (reference sequence). The V end was cut by 6 bases, the J end by 0 bases, with 12 bases between.

The chain has TRBV28 and TRBJ2-2; D unclear. The germline V and J ends were trimmed by 2 bases and 5 bases, with 9 bases remaining between them. The CDR3 has 14 amino acids. CDR1 is MDHEN, CDR2 SYDVKM, per germline. CDR3 sequence: CASSLGHLTGELFF. CDR3 sequence (DNA): TGTGCCAGCAGTTTAGGGCACCTGACCGGGGAGCTGTTTTTT. Variable domain in full (rest from reference TRBV28 and TRBJ2-2): DVKVTQSSRYLVKRTGEKVFLECVQDMDHENMFWYRQDPGLGLRLIYFSYDVKMKEKGDIPEGYSVSREKKERFSLILESASTNQTSMYLCASSLGHLTGELFFGEGSRLTVL.

The chain links TRBV7-9 to TRBJ2-1; TRBD2 matches at 11 bases. Per germline, CDR1 SEHNR and CDR2 FQNEAQ (reference sequence). The V gene end was trimmed by 7 bases and the J gene end by 2 bases; junction bases not matched to a gene: 7. The CDR3 has 16 residues. The CDR3 spells CASILAGGRAYNEQFF. CDR3 in DNA: TGTGCCAGCATTTTAGCGGGAGGGCGAGCCTACAATGAGCAGTTCTTC.

This chain connects TRBV5-8 to TRBJ2-3; TRBD1 aligns across 8 bases. Germline assignment: CDR1 SGHTS and CDR2 YDEGEE. The junction had 7 bases not matched to a gene; V was cut back by 4 bases and J by 3 bases. This CDR3 region has 15 residues. For the CDR3, the DNA is TGTGCCAGCAGCACCCGACAGGGGCGGACAGATACGCAGTATTTT. The encoded protein is CASSTRQGRTDTQYF.

The gene calls are TRBV28 and TRBJ2-7, with 9 bases lining up with TRBD1. CDR1 and CDR2 (germline): MDHEN, SYDVKM. The CDR3 is made up of 14 amino acids. V lost 4 bases and J lost 4; bases outside the gene matches: 5. The CDR3 sequence: CASSSPTGGYEQYF. For the CDR3, the DNA is TGTGCCAGCAGTTCGCCGACAGGGGGGTACGAGCAGTACTTC. Combining the CDR3 with reference TRBV28 and TRBJ2-7 gives the whole variable domain DVKVTQSSRYLVKRTGEKVFLECVQDMDHENMFWYRQDPGLGLRLIYFSYDVKMKEKGDIPEGYSVSREKKERFSLILESASTNQTSMYLCASSSPTGGYEQYFGPGTRLTVT.

The chain carries TRBV2 and TRBJ2-5; TRBD2 matches at 11 bases. V lost 7 bases and J lost 1; bases outside the gene matches: 8. Per the germline V gene, CDR1 is SNHLY and CDR2 is FYNNEI. The CDR3 spans 16 residues. In nucleotides, the CDR3 is TGTGCCAGCAATGGGACTAGCGGAGCCCCCCAAGAGACCCAGTACTTC. Translation: CASNGTSGAPQETQYF.

This chain uses TRBV18 with TRBJ2-7; tentatively, D is TRBD1 (5 bases). V lost 2 bases to trimming and J lost 5 bases, with 7 bases between them. This CDR3 contains 12 residues. From germline, CDR1 is KGHSH and CDR2 LQKENI. CDR3 bases: TGTGCCAGCTCACCAACAGGAAACGAGCAGTACTTC. Translated: CASSPTGNEQYF.

The chain uses TRBV5-8 and TRBJ1-1; D is uncertain. V lost 1 base and J 3 bases, leaving 4 bases between the germline ends. Germline CDR1 SGHTS, CDR2 YDEGEE. There are 12 residues in the CDR3. The CDR3 DNA sequence: TGTGCCAGCAGCTTGACTGACACTGAAGCTTTCTTT. This translates into CASSLTDTEAFF.

V gene TRBV5-1 combines with J gene TRBJ1-1, with D maybe TRBD1 (6 bases). This CDR3 spans 12 amino acids. CDR1 SGHRS and CDR2 YFSETQ come from the germline V gene. V lost 7 bases and J lost 4, with 11 bases in between. The CDR3 reads CASGQGSTEAFF. The CDR3, as DNA: TGCGCCAGCGGCCAGGGGTCCACTGAAGCTTTCTTT. Using reference TRBV5-1 and TRBJ1-1 for the parts outside the CDR3, the full variable domain is KAGVTQTPRYLIKTRGQQVTLSCSPISGHRSVSWYQQTPGQGLQFLFEYFSETQRNKGNFPGRFSGRQFSNSRSEMNVSTLELGDSALYLCASGQGSTEAFFGQGTRLTVV.

J is TRBJ2-3 and V is TRBV5-4; 7 nucleotides match TRBD1. V shed 4 bases, J shed 3 bases, and the junction held 5 bases outside the gene matches. This CDR3 has 14 amino acids. Germline V gene lookup returns CDR1 SGHNT and CDR2 YYREEE (reference sequence). The CDR3 sequence: CASSVGQLTDTQYF. The CDR3 bases are TGTGCCAGCAGCGTGGGACAGTTGACAGATACGCAGTATTTT.